This TCR beta chain was sequenced during a study of T cells in Graves' hyperthyroidism and ophthalmopathy. General study findings and limits: Patients with ophthalmopathy were separated from those with stable hyperthyroidism by a 13 V-J model.

Germline loops: CDR1 SGHVS, CDR2 FQNEAQ. The J segment lost 2 bases and the V segment lost 5 bases, leaving 10 bases of the junction unmatched. The CDR3 length is 17 residues. Researchers amplified the TCR beta CDR3 regions from RNA transcripts. With the HTBI primer set, the TCR CDR3 went through a first round of RT-PCR. MiXCR, applied by TCRdb to the multiplex PCR reads, yields one record per CDR3 protein. The repertoire holds 300,000 to 400,000 distinct CDR3 sequences, with 13% as singletons. No ophthalmopathy progression within 18 months constituted stable Graves' hyperthyroidism. Exclusion of a patient resulted from uncontrolled infection, other autoimmune disease, pregnancy or lactation. Clinical symptoms, serum thyroxine and TRAb, thyroid ultrasound and orbital computed tomography were used for the diagnoses. This clonotype was counted ten times or more. Its target is not known.

This TCR was sampled from a woman aged 18-29 years with Graves' hyperthyroidism. Source material: blood. The chain combines TRBV7-8 with TRBJ2-3, with TRBD1 matching 10 bases. The CDR3 is CASSPRDRGGPTDTQYF. CDR3 nucleotide sequence: TGTGCCAGCAGCCCGCGGGACAGGGGTGGCCCCACAGATACGCAGTATTTT. Complete variable domain (other parts from reference TRBV7-8 and TRBJ2-3): GAGVSQSPRYKVAKRGQDVALRCDPISGHVSLFWYQQALGQGPEFLTYFQNEAQLDKSGLPSDRFFAERPEGSVSTLKIQRTQQEDSAVYLCASSPRDRGGPTDTQYFGPGTRLTVL.